The next 26 T cell receptor beta chains were all read from a single sample in a study of identical twins. Each CDR3 protein is one row after TCRdb ran MiXCR on the 5' RACE reads. The sample has just under 650,000 distinct CDR3 sequences; under 8.5% are singletons. The same data also contributed to another study, on yellow fever vaccine responses in identical twins.

The sequencing input was PBMCs. The source is a woman aged 18-35 years in good health.

This clonotype has a handful of counts. V usage is TRBV21-1 and J usage is TRBJ2-7. TRBV21-1 is tagged as a pseudogene. The CDR3 length is 14 residues. The CDR3 region has the DNA TGTGCCAGCAGCAGAGGACAGAGCTCCTACGAGCAGTACGTC. Protein sequence: CASSRGQSSYEQYV.

The V call is TRBV10-3, the J call TRBJ2-5; 10 bases match TRBD2. The CDR3 totals 15 residues. V lost 11 bases to trimming and J lost 3 bases; unmatched junction nucleotides: 12. CDR1 and CDR2 (germline): ENHRY, SYGVKD. CDR3 loop: CAVKSSSGGKETQYF. The CDR3 nucleotides are TGTGCCGTCAAGTCGTCTAGCGGGGGCAAAGAGACCCAGTACTTC.

Many counts were recorded for this clonotype. The chain employs TRBV7-9 and TRBJ2-1, with 11 bases that match TRBD2. The length of the CDR3 is 17 residues. Unmatched junction bases numbered 16, after V lost 5 bases and J lost 10 bases. Germline CDR1 and CDR2: SEHNR and FQNEAQ (reference sequence). CDR3 amino acids: CASSPSSSGRYGSEQFF. The CDR3 DNA is TGTGCCAGCAGCCCGTCCTCTAGCGGGAGGTACGGGAGCGAGCAGTTCTTC.

The rearrangement joins TRBV4-2 to TRBJ2-1; TRBD2 matches 7 bases. The length of the CDR3 is 16 residues. V lost 3 bases to trimming and J lost 5 bases; unmatched junction nucleotides: 10. From germline, CDR1 is LGHNA and CDR2 YNFKEQ. CDR3 coding DNA: TGTGCCAGCAGCCAGCCTACGGGACTAAATAACAATGAGCAGTTCTTC. Residues: CASSQPTGLNNNEQFF.

DNA of the CDR3: TGTGCCAGCAGCCGCCACCGGGGGAGCGAGCAGTACGTC. Protein product: CASSRHRGSEQYV. The genes are TRBV3-1 and TRBJ2-7, with D possibly matching TRBD2 (6 bases). V was pared by 4 bases and J by 6 bases, with 13 bases between. Per germline, CDR1 LGHDT and CDR2 YNNKEL (reference sequence). The CDR3 extends over 13 amino acids.

This chain connects TRBV6-5 to TRBJ1-2, with TRBD1 matching over 8 bases. Germline CDR1 is MNHEY and CDR2 is SVGAGI. The CDR3 loop spans 15 amino acids. V dropped 4 bases and J dropped 2; count of bases not matched to a gene: 6. The DNA of the CDR3 is TGTGCCAGCAGTTCCCGGACAGGGCCCAACTATGGCTACACCTTC. This translates into CASSSRTGPNYGYTF.

The chain has TRBV12-3 or TRBV12-4 and TRBJ2-5; 9 positions match TRBD1. J lost 7 bases, V lost 6 bases, and 12 bases had no gene match. This CDR3 contains 15 residues. CDR3 protein: CASSPPRTGEGTQYF. The CDR3 nucleotides read TGTGCCAGCAGCCCCCCAAGGACAGGGGAAGGGACCCAGTACTTC.

V and J are TRBV20-1 and TRBJ2-2; 10 nucleotides match TRBD1. The V segment lost 5 bases and the J segment 4 bases; nucleotides outside the gene matches: 10. The CDR3 is 16 amino acids. Germline values: CDR1 DFQATT, CDR2 SNEGSKA (reference sequence). The CDR3: CSAPFLGDRGTGELFF. In nucleotides, the CDR3 is TGCAGTGCTCCCTTCCTGGGGGACAGGGGCACCGGGGAGCTGTTTTTT.

J is TRBJ2-5 and V is TRBV5-1; no clear D. This CDR3 comprises 13 residues. Germline CDR1 SGHRS, CDR2 YFSETQ. V shed 0 bases and J shed 4 bases, with 7 bases lying between them. CDR3: CASSLAAGETQYF. CDR3 bases: TGCGCCAGCAGCTTGGCCGCTGGAGAGACCCAGTACTTC.

The sample holds many counts of this clonotype. The CDR3 bases are TGCGCCAGCAGCTCTGGGACAGGGGGCCAAGAGACCCAGTACTTC. Translated, it gives CASSSGTGGQETQYF. The J gene is TRBJ2-5, the V gene TRBV5-1, with TRBD1 matching over 11 bases. Germline values: CDR1 SGHRS, CDR2 YFSETQ. Trimming cost V 3 bases and J 1 base; bases outside gene matches: 2. This CDR3 is built from 15 residues. The full variable domain, completed using reference TRBV5-1 and TRBJ2-5, is KAGVTQTPRYLIKTRGQQVTLSCSPISGHRSVSWYQQTPGQGLQFLFEYFSETQRNKGNFPGRFSGRQFSNSRSEMNVSTLELGDSALYLCASSSGTGGQETQYFGPGTRLLVL.

This clonotype was seen ten or more times. The chain has TRBV6-5 and TRBJ2-1, with D maybe TRBD1 (7 bases). The CDR3 consists of 15 residues. Trimming took off 0 bases at V and 8 bases at J, with 14 bases between the two ends. Germline V gene sequence: CDR1 MNHEY, CDR2 SVGAGI. CDR3 amino acids: CASSYSAGGLHEQFF. The CDR3 nucleotides are TGTGCCAGCAGTTACTCGGCAGGGGGGCTCCATGAGCAGTTCTTC.

This clonotype was counted a single time. The rearrangement joins TRBV10-3 to TRBJ1-2; 7 positions match TRBD1. J was trimmed by 4 bases and V by 10 bases; bases with no gene match: 9. This CDR3 has 13 amino acids. The germline V gene encodes CDR1 ENHRY and CDR2 SYGVKD. The CDR3 bases are TGTGCCACCGCGACAGGGATCGGCTATGGCTACACCTTC. Translated: CATATGIGYGYTF.

The chain links TRBV25-1 to TRBJ1-2; D is uncertain. CDR3 length equals 16 residues. Trimming took 1 base from V and 0 from J, leaving 12 bases between them. The germline gives CDR1 MGHDK, CDR2 SYGVNS. CDR3 nucleotides: TGTGCCAGCAGTGAATCCCTCACGCCGTCTAACTATGGCTACACCTTC. It codes for CASSESLTPSNYGYTF.

This sequence joins TRBV7-9 and TRBJ2-7; TRBD2 matches 8 bases. Trimming cost V 5 bases and J 2 bases; bases outside gene matches: 11. The CDR3 has 16 residues. Germline V lookup: CDR1 SEHNR, CDR2 FQNEAQ (reference sequence). CDR3 DNA sequence: TGTGCCAGCAGCAGTGCTCCTAGCGGGCGACCCTACGAGCAGTACTTC. Translated, it gives CASSSAPSGRPYEQYF.

This clonotype was seen ten or more times. This rearrangement joins TRBV11-1 to TRBJ2-1, with 7 bases fitting TRBD2. In germline, CDR1 is SGHAT, CDR2 FQDESV (reference sequence). This CDR3 is built from 14 residues. V trimming: 5 bases; J trimming: 8 bases; junction bases outside the gene matches: 9. This CDR3 is CASSPRDYVYEQFF. The CDR3 nucleotides are TGTGCCAGCAGCCCCCGGGACTATGTGTATGAGCAGTTCTTC.

This clonotype showed up just a few times. V gene TRBV15 combines with J gene TRBJ2-7, with D perhaps matching TRBD2 (5 bases). The germline CDR1 and CDR2 sequences are LNHNV and YYDKDF (reference sequence). The CDR3 runs 16 residues. V was clipped by 4 bases and J by 4 bases, with 20 bases between them. The CDR3 spells CATSTHPSGDKYEQYF. Written as DNA, the CDR3 is TGTGCCACCAGCACCCATCCCTCCGGGGATAAGTACGAGCAGTACTTC.

This clonotype was seen only a few times. The CDR3 protein is CATSRDLFEGLADTDTQYF. The CDR3 nucleotides read TGTGCCACCAGCAGAGATCTTTTCGAGGGACTAGCGGACACAGATACGCAGTATTTT. The gene calls are TRBV15 and TRBJ2-3; 11 nucleotides agree with TRBD2. V shed 0 bases and J 2 bases; nucleotides not matched to a gene: 10. There are 19 residues in the CDR3. Germline V gives CDR1 LNHNV, CDR2 YYDKDF (reference sequence).

V and J are TRBV7-9 and TRBJ1-1; D is ambiguous. The CDR3 totals 16 residues. V lost 5 bases and J lost 1, with 17 bases in between. Germline CDR1 reads SEHNR; CDR2 reads FQNEAQ (reference sequence). The CDR3 DNA sequence: TGTGCCAGCAGCCGACCATCAGCGTACACGAACACTGAAGCTTTCTTT. Its translation: CASSRPSAYTNTEAFF.

The chain is built from TRBV12-3 or TRBV12-4 and TRBJ1-5; D is undetermined. The ends were cut back, 8 bases at V and 3 bases at J, with 17 bases in the middle. The CDR3 is 15 amino acids. The CDR3 DNA is TGTGCCAGCGGTGATTACGGACGGGACAATCAGCCCCAGCATTTT. Encoded protein: CASGDYGRDNQPQHF.

In its sample, this clonotype was seen a few times. J is TRBJ2-1 and V is TRBV24-1; the match to TRBD2 covers 10 bases. Germline loops: CDR1 KGHDR, CDR2 SFDVKD. V lost 1 base to trimming and J lost 11 bases; unmatched junction nucleotides: 4. There are 14 residues in the CDR3. DNA of the CDR3: TGTGCCACCAGTGATTTTGGACTAGCGGCCCAGCAGTTCTTC. Translated: CATSDFGLAAQQFF.

This clonotype was seen a handful of times. The chain joins TRBV14 to TRBJ2-3; 13 bases are a match to TRBD2. V was clipped by 0 bases and J by 15 bases; unmatched bases: 6. Germline CDR1 SGHDN, CDR2 FVKESK. CDR3 length: 14 residues. Here the CDR3 DNA reads TGTGCCAGCAGCCAAGACTGGACTAGCGGGAGTCGTTATTTT. This translates into CASSQDWTSGSRYF.

This clonotype was detected many times. The chain joins TRBV7-8 to TRBJ2-1; D is perhaps TRBD1 or TRBD2 (5 bases each). Between the trimmed V and J ends, which lost 3 bases and 10 bases, there was a span of 28 bases. The germline gives CDR1 SGHVS, CDR2 FQNEAQ. The CDR3 totals 18 residues. CDR3 protein: CASSFAIGGGKWLWEQFF. The CDR3 DNA follows: TGTGCCAGCAGCTTCGCTATAGGTGGGGGAAAATGGCTTTGGGAGCAGTTCTTC.

This clonotype was seen a handful of times. J is TRBJ2-1 and V is TRBV14, with 9 nucleotides matching TRBD2. Per germline, CDR1 SGHDN and CDR2 FVKESK. The J segment lost 8 bases and the V segment lost 0 bases, leaving 8 bases of the junction unmatched. The CDR3 is 16 amino acids. The CDR3 DNA reads TGTGCCAGCAGCCAAGATTTGAGCGGGAGGTTGGATGAGCAGTTCTTC. Translating it yields CASSQDLSGRLDEQFF.

The chain joins TRBV5-1 to TRBJ2-3, with 9 bases identical to TRBD2. The CDR3 runs to 15 residues. In germline, CDR1 is SGHRS, CDR2 YFSETQ. J gave up 1 base and V 4 bases, and 4 bases lay outside the gene matches. Here the CDR3 DNA reads TGCGCCAGCAGCCTAGCGGGAATTGGCACAGATACGCAGTATTTT. Translation gives CASSLAGIGTDTQYF.

This clonotype was seen more than once but under ten times. This chain joins TRBV5-1 and TRBJ2-1; 12 bases align to TRBD2. CDR3 length: 16 residues. V was pared by 2 bases and J by 7 bases, with 7 bases of the junction left unmatched. Germline CDR1 reads SGHRS; CDR2 reads YFSETQ. The CDR3 sequence is CASSFRTSGTGNEQFF. CDR3 DNA: TGCGCCAGCAGCTTTAGGACTAGCGGGACAGGGAATGAGCAGTTCTTC.

This clonotype was seen ten or more times. The gene calls are TRBV10-3 and TRBJ2-1; tentative D call: TRBD2 (6 bases). V gave up 6 bases and J gave up 4 bases, with 16 bases separating them. Germline V lookup: CDR1 ENHRY, CDR2 SYGVKD. This CDR3 is 15 amino acids long. CDR3 protein: CAISPRGGQYNEQFF. The CDR3 nucleotides read TGTGCCATCAGCCCGCGGGGCGGCCAATACAATGAGCAGTTCTTC.